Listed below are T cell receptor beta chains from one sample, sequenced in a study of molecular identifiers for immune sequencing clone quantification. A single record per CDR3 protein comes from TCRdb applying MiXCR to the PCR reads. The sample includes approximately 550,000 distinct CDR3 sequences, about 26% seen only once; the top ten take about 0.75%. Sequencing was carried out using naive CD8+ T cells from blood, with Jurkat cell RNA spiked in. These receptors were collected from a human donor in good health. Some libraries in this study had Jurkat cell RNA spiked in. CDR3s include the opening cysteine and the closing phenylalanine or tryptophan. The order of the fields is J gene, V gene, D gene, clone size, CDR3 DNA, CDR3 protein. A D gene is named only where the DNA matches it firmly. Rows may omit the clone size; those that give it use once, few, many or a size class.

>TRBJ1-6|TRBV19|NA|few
TGTGCCAGTAGTATAGATGGAGGAGATCTGTCGGCCTCACCCCTCCACTTT
CASSIDGGDLSASPLHF
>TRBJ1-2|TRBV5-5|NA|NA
TGTGCCAGCAGCTTGCGACAGATCAACTATGGCTACACCTTC
CASSLRQINYGYTF
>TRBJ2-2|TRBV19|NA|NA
TGTGCCAGTAGTATGGGAACACGGGGAACCGGGGAGCTGTTTTTT
CASSMGTRGTGELFF
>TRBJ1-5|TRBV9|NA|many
TGTGCCAGCAGCGTAGGTTATAGCAATCAGCCCCAGCATTTT
CASSVGYSNQPQHF
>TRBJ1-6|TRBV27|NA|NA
TGTGCCAGCAGTTTAGAGGGTGCATATTCATCCCTCCACTTT
CASSLEGAYSSLHF
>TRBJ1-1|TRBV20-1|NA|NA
TGCAGTGCCACCCTTAACGGGGGGAGTGAAGCTTTCTTT
CSATLNGGSEAFF
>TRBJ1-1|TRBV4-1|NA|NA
TGCGCCAGCAGCCAAGGGGGAGGTAACACTGAAGCTTTCTTT
CASSQGGGNTEAFF
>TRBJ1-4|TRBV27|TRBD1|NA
TGTGCCAGCAGTTTTGGACAGGCCGGGGATGAAAAACTGTTTTTT
CASSFGQAGDEKLFF
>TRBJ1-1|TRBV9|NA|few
TGTGCCAGCAGCGTAGGCCTGTTCACTGAAGCTTTCTTT
CASSVGLFTEAFF
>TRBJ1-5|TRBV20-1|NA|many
TGCAGTGCTCCACTAGTGGGGGGGCTCGGTCAGCCCCAGCATTTT
CSAPLVGGLGQPQHF
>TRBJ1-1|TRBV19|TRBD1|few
TGTGCCAGTAGTGTGGGACAGAAGAACACTGAAGCTTTCTTT
CASSVGQKNTEAFF
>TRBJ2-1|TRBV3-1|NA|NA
TGTGCCAGCAGCCCACCGGGACTGGACAATGAGCAGTTCTTC
CASSPPGLDNEQFF
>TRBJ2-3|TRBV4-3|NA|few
TGCGCCAGCAGCCAAAACCCCCGGGCAAAAGATACGCAGTATTTT
CASSQNPRAKDTQYF
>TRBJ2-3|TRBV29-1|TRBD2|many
TGCAGCCCTTGGGTGCGCGGGAGGGCCGCAGATACGCAGTATTTT
CSPWVRGRAADTQYF
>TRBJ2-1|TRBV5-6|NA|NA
TGTGCCAGCAGCTTGGACAGCAGGGCCTACAATGAGCAGTTCTTC
CASSLDSRAYNEQFF
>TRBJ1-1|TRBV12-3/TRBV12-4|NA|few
TGTGCCAGCAGTTTCCAGGGAACAGGGACTGAAGCTTTCTTT
CASSFQGTGTEAFF
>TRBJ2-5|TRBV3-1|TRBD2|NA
TGTGCCAGCAGCCAAGTGTCTAGCGGGGCGCAAGAGACCCAGTACTTC
CASSQVSSGAQETQYF
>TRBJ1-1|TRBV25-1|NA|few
TGTGCCAGCAGCTACGATTACAGGGATAGAGGAACTGAAGCTTTCTTT
CASSYDYRDRGTEAFF
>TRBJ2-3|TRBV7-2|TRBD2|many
TGTGCCAGCAGCCCGGGACTAGTCTCATGGGATACGCAGTATTTT
CASSPGLVSWDTQYF
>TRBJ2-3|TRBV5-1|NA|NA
TGCGCCAGCAGCCCTAGCCATCCCTTTAGCACAGATACGCAGTATTTT
CASSPSHPFSTDTQYF
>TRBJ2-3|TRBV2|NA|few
TGTGCCAGCAGTGAGGCTGGGTTAGGTACGCAGTATTTT
CASSEAGLGTQYF
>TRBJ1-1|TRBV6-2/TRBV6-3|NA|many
TGTGCCAGCAGATCCTTAGCCCGTCCGGGGGGTGAAGCTTTCTTT
CASRSLARPGGEAFF
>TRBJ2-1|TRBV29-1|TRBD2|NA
TGCAGCGTTGCCATCCTAGCGGGCTACAATGCGCAGTTCTTC
CSVAILAGYNAQFF